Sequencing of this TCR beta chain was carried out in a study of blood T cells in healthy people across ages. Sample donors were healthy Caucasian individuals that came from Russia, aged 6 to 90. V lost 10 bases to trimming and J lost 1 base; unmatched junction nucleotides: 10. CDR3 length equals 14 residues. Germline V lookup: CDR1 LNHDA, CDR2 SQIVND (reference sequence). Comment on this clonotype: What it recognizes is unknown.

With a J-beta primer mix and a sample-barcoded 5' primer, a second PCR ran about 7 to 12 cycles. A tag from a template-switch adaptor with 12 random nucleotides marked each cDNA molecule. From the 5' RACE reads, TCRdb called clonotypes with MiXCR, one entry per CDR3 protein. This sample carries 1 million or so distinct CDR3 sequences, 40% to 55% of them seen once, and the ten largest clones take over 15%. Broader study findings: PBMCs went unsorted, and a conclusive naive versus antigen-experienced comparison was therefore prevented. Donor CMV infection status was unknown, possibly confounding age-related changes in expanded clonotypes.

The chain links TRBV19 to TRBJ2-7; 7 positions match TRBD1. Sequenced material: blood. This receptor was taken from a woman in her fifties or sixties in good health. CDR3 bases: TGTGCCACCGCGGACAGGCGCTATTCCTACGAGCAGTACTTC. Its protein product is CATADRRYSYEQYF.